This TCR beta chain was sequenced during a study of beta chain features in type 1 diabetes. Overall study results and limits: A possible short-template PCR bias applies equally to patients and controls. For patients, the naive, central memory and Treg TCRB repertoires appeared more alike than for healthy donors. Patients with type 1 diabetes carried fewer insertions and had more deletions at their VDJ junctions.

As every portion of the isolated RNA was reverse transcribed, the sequencing read expressed TCRB transcripts. Sequencing was performed with immunoSEQ multiplex PCR; in TCRdb, only in-frame clones are kept and a portion is missing. The sample yields about 250,000 clones, roughly an eighth seen once. Comments on this clone: The antigen is undetermined.

Sample: naive CD4+ T cells from blood. The clonotype originates from a middle-aged woman in good health.

CDR3 loop: CASSLVGEEDGYTF. In DNA form, the CDR3 reads TGCGCCAGCAGCTTGGTGGGGGAGGAGGATGGCTACACCTTC. The V and J genes are TRBV5-1 and TRBJ1-2; possible D gene TRBD1, 5 bases. The V and J ends lost 0 bases and 6 bases respectively, with 12 bases between them. The CDR3 loop spans 14 amino acids. The germline V gene has CDR1 SGHRS and CDR2 YFSETQ. Looking up the rest from reference TRBV5-1 and TRBJ1-2 gives the full variable domain: KAGVTQTPRYLIKTRGQQVTLSCSPISGHRSVSWYQQTPGQGLQFLFEYFSETQRNKGNFPGRFSGRQFSNSRSEMNVSTLELGDSALYLCASSLVGEEDGYTFGSGTRLTVV.